This T cell receptor beta chain is drawn from a study of stem cell transplantation in POMP-related autoinflammatory disease. The study, taken as a whole, reports: A trend toward lower repertoire diversity and greater clonality appeared in every analyzed T-cell subset of PRAID patients. Patients with PRAID showed a restricted number of unique TRB V-J gene pairings.

Germline-derived CDR1 and CDR2 are SGDLS and YYNGEE. The CDR3 extends over 15 amino acids. As concerns this clone: The antigen is not known. At one boundary the junction diverges from the germline segment, which might be a read error.

PRAID featured immunodeficiency plus autoinflammation. Assay used: immunoSEQ multiplex PCR; TCRdb lists only in-frame clones, some missing. This table holds 11,000 or so clones, 85% to 90% found once. The sample here was CD8+ T cells from PBMCs, taken before stem cell transplantation. The TCR sequence derives from a human donor with POMP-related autoinflammation and immune dysregulation (PRAID). The chain carries TRBV9 and TRBJ2-1; 7 nucleotides agree with TRBD2. The CDR3 loop is CASSDEVGGKNGQFF. DNA of the CDR3: TGTGCCAGCAGCGACGAGGTCGGGGGGAAAAATGGGCAGTTCTTC.